This is a list of T cell receptor beta chains from one sample in a study of long-term antiretroviral therapy in people with HIV. TCRdb keeps only in-frame clones here, not all; method: immunoSEQ multiplex PCR. The sample records 35,000 to 45,000 clones, 65% to 90% being singletons. This specimen was unsorted PBMCs, taken just before starting antiretroviral therapy. These TCRs come from a woman between 18 and 30 years old with HIV. Both conserved end residues are part of each CDR3. The order of the fields is clone size, V gene, D gene, J gene, CDR3 DNA, CDR3 protein. D genes are given only for firm matches. Clone sizes are given selectively: once, few, many, or a class where the clone is expanded.

NA,TRBV7-9,NA,TRBJ2-7,TGTGCCAGCAGCTTAAATACCGCCACCTACGAGCAGTACTTC,CASSLNTATYEQYF
few,TRBV6-4,TRBD1,TRBJ1-2,TGTGCCAGCCGGGACAGGGATGGCTACACCTTC,CASRDRDGYTF
NA,TRBV4-3,NA,TRBJ1-2,TGCGCCAGCAGCCAAGGAGGGGGGGGAGGGAGGACCAACTATGGCTACACCTTC,CASSQGGGGGRTNYGYTF
NA,TRBV21-1,NA,TRBJ1-1,TGTGCCAGCAGCGGGAGCACTGAAGCTTTCTTT,CASSGSTEAFF
NA,TRBV6-5,NA,TRBJ1-1,TGTGCCAGCCGAGCGGGTCCTGGGGCTGAAGCTTTCTTT,CASRAGPGAEAFF
NA,TRBV19,NA,TRBJ2-1,TGTGCCAGTAGTATAAGTACGGTCACCTACAATGAGCAGTTCTTC,CASSISTVTYNEQFF
NA,TRBV7-8,NA,TRBJ2-1,TGTGCCAGCAGCTTAGGATCTAGTCAGTTCTTC,CASSLGSSQFF
NA,TRBV5-8,NA,TRBJ1-2,TGTGCCAGCAGCTCAGTACCGGGTCGGGAGCTTACCCCCTATGGCTACACCTTC,CASSSVPGRELTPYGYTF
NA,TRBV5-1,TRBD1,TRBJ2-7,TGCGCCAGCAGCTTGGGACAGGGAGCCAACGAGCAGTACTTC,CASSLGQGANEQYF
few,TRBV27,NA,TRBJ1-1,TGTGCCAGCAGTTCAGCGGGCTGGATGAACACTGAAGCTTTCTTT,CASSSAGWMNTEAFF
few,TRBV13,NA,TRBJ2-3,TGTGCCAGCAGCTTAGGCCACGCGGGCACAGATACGCAGTATTTT,CASSLGHAGTDTQYF
NA,TRBV19,NA,TRBJ1-4,TGTGCCAGTAGTATAGGAAAGGGACTTGCAACTAATGAAAAACTGTTTTTT,CASSIGKGLATNEKLFF
few,TRBV13,TRBD1,TRBJ2-7,TGTGCCAGCAGCCTCTCCGGACAGGGGGCTGAGCAGTACTTC,CASSLSGQGAEQYF
NA,TRBV7-3,NA,TRBJ2-1,TGTGCCAGCAGCTCCCCCGAAGAAGGTGAGCAGTTCTTC,CASSSPEEGEQFF
NA,TRBV10-2,TRBD2,TRBJ2-4,TGCGCCAGCAGTGAGTCGCTGGCGGGAGCCCACAAAAACATTCAGTACTTC,CASSESLAGAHKNIQYF
once,TRBV5-1,TRBD2,TRBJ2-7,TGCGCCAGCAGCTTGGGTGCGGGGGCCTACGAGCAGTACTTC,CASSLGAGAYEQYF
NA,TRBV29-1,NA,TRBJ1-2,TGCAGCGTTGAACCCCCGGGAATACCGAACTATGGCTACACCTTC,CSVEPPGIPNYGYTF
NA,TRBV25-1,TRBD2,TRBJ2-7,TGTGCCAGCAGTGAAAGTGAAGGGACTAGCGGGATCGTCCACGAGCAGTGCTTC,CASSESEGTSGIVHEQCF
NA,TRBV11-2,NA,TRBJ1-5,TGTGCCAGCAGCTGGGGCAGGGCCGATCAGCCCCAGCATTTT,CASSWGRADQPQHF
NA,TRBV4-2,TRBD1,TRBJ2-7,TGTGCCAGCAGCTTTCGAGACAGGGGTGCCTACGAGCAGTACTTC,CASSFRDRGAYEQYF
NA,TRBV12-2,NA,TRBJ1-1,TGTGCAAGTCGCCCAGAGGACAGGGAAAAGAACACTGAAGCTTTCTTT,CASRPEDREKNTEAFF
NA,TRBV6-1,TRBD1,TRBJ2-2,TGTGCCAGCAGTGAGAGGACAGGGTTCACCGGGGAGCTGTTTTTT,CASSERTGFTGELFF
NA,TRBV5-1,NA,TRBJ2-1,TGCGCCAGCAGCTTACAGGGACCAGAGGGGTACAATGAGCAGTTCTTC,CASSLQGPEGYNEQFF
NA,TRBV10-3,NA,TRBJ2-1,TGTGCCATCAGTGAGTTGGAGCAGGGACTCATCTACAATGAGCAGTTCTTC,CAISELEQGLIYNEQFF
NA,TRBV5-1,NA,TRBJ1-3,TGCGCCAGCAGCCCGTTTAGCTCTGGAAACACCATATATTTT,CASSPFSSGNTIYF
NA,TRBV5-3,NA,TRBJ1-1,TGTGCCAGAAGCTTGCGTGGGTTCATGAACACTGAAGCTTTCTTT,CARSLRGFMNTEAFF
few,TRBV7-9,TRBD1,TRBJ2-7,TGTGCCAGCAGCTCTCGGGACAGAATCTCCTACGAGCAGTACTTC,CASSSRDRISYEQYF
once,TRBV9,NA,TRBJ2-5,TGTGCCGGCAGCCCATACCGGGGCCGGTACCAAGAGACCCAGTACTTC,CAGSPYRGRYQETQYF
NA,TRBV2,TRBD2,TRBJ2-2,TGTGCCAGCAGTGTAGCGGGAGAATCCGGGGAGCTGTTTTTT,CASSVAGESGELFF
NA,TRBV5-4,NA,TRBJ2-7,TGTGCCAGCAGCCCAGGGGACAACTCCTACGAGCAGTACTTC,CASSPGDNSYEQYF
NA,TRBV5-1,TRBD2,TRBJ2-1,TGCGCCAGCAGCCCTAGGCGGACTAGCGGGTCGAGCTCCTACAATGAGCAGTTCTTC,CASSPRRTSGSSSYNEQFF
NA,TRBV5-8,TRBD2,TRBJ2-1,TGTGCCAGCAGCTTCCCAAAAGGACTAGTAAACGAGCAGTTCTTC,CASSFPKGLVNEQFF
NA,TRBV19,TRBD2,TRBJ2-3,TGTGCCAGTAGTATGGAGTTTGACAGCGGGAGCGCAGATACGCAGTATTTT,CASSMEFDSGSADTQYF
NA,TRBV7-2,TRBD1,TRBJ1-2,TGTGCCAGCAGCTTATTTGAGGGGGCTCTTGGCTACACCTTC,CASSLFEGALGYTF
NA,TRBV18,TRBD1,TRBJ1-4,TGTGCCAGCTCACAGGACAGGGGTGCAACTAATGAAAAACTGTTTTTT,CASSQDRGATNEKLFF
NA,TRBV5-1,TRBD1,TRBJ1-2,TGCGCCAGCAGCTTAATTCAGGGGGCGGTTGGCTACACCTTC,CASSLIQGAVGYTF
NA,TRBV27,TRBD2,TRBJ2-1,TGTGCCAGCAGCATACCGGGACTAGCGGGAAATGAGCAGTTCTTC,CASSIPGLAGNEQFF
NA,TRBV19,NA,TRBJ2-7,TGTGCCAGCAGCGTCGCACTATCCTACGAGCAGTACTTC,CASSVALSYEQYF
NA,TRBV19,NA,TRBJ2-1,TGTGCCAGTAGTATAGACAGGGGTCGGGGAAATGAGCAGTTCTTC,CASSIDRGRGNEQFF
few,TRBV27,TRBD1,TRBJ2-2,TGTGCCAGCAGATATGGGACAGGGGACGGGTCCGGGGAGCTGTTTTTT,CASRYGTGDGSGELFF
NA,TRBV5-1,TRBD1,TRBJ1-5,TGCGCCAGCAGCTTGGGACAGGGGGATCAGCCCCAGCATTTT,CASSLGQGDQPQHF
NA,TRBV4-3,NA,TRBJ2-7,TGCGCCAGCAGCCAAGGACTACTGTCCTACGAGCAGTACTTC,CASSQGLLSYEQYF
NA,TRBV29-1,TRBD1,TRBJ2-2,TGCAGCGTTGAACAGCAGGGGGTTCGGGCCGGGGAGCTGTTTTTT,CSVEQQGVRAGELFF
NA,TRBV19,TRBD1,TRBJ1-5,TGTGCCAGTAGCGGGACAGGCCCAAATCAGCCCCAGCATTTT,CASSGTGPNQPQHF
NA,TRBV12-5,NA,TRBJ2-3,TGTGCTAGTGGCTCCGGGGGCTTTCTAGATACGCAGTATTTT,CASGSGGFLDTQYF
NA,TRBV19,TRBD1,TRBJ1-2,TGTGCCAGTAGTATATCCCCCACAGGGGGGGGCTACACCTTC,CASSISPTGGGYTF
NA,TRBV6-5,NA,TRBJ1-2,TGTGCCAGCAGTTCCATCGACGGATCAGCCAACTATGGCTACACCTTC,CASSSIDGSANYGYTF
NA,TRBV6-5,NA,TRBJ1-5,TGTGCCAGCAGTTGGGGAGGGCAGCCCCAGCATTTT,CASSWGGQPQHF
NA,TRBV10-3,TRBD1,TRBJ2-1,TGTGCCATCAGTGAAGAGGGGGCGTCCAATAATGAGCAGTTCTTC,CAISEEGASNNEQFF
NA,TRBV2,TRBD2,TRBJ2-2,TGTGCCAGCAGTGAAGGGCTTAGCGGGAGTTTTAGCGGGGAGCTGTTTTTT,CASSEGLSGSFSGELFF
NA,TRBV9,NA,TRBJ2-7,TGTGCCAGCAGCCCAGAACTAGCAGAGACCTACGAGCAGTACTTC,CASSPELAETYEQYF